This T cell receptor beta chain was captured by sequencing in a study of esophageal squamous cell carcinoma under preoperative chemotherapy. Findings and limits, study-wide: Post-treatment tumor-infiltrating lymphocytes appeared partly derived from peripheral T cells migrating into the tumor.

V gave up 0 bases and J gave up 4 bases; unmatched junction bases: 6. Germline values: CDR1 SGHRS, CDR2 YFSETQ. This CDR3 has 16 residues. This clonotype came up a few times. Its antigen is currently unknown. This sample's time point: before preoperative PTX-NDP chemotherapy. TCRdb re-called the PCR reads through MiXCR, storing one row per CDR3 protein. The sample lists some 30,000 distinct CDR3 sequences, under 55% occurring once. Sampling was conducted from a patient given preoperative chemotherapy. This sequence joins TRBV5-1 and TRBJ2-3; 9 nucleotides match TRBD2. The receptor comes from a human donor with esophageal squamous cell carcinoma. The donor label of this sample is uncertain. The CDR3 nucleotides are TGCGCCAGCAGCTTGGTAGCTAGCGGGAAAGCAGATACGCAGTATTTT. Its protein product is CASSLVASGKADTQYF. The variable domain in full, completed from reference TRBV5-1 and TRBJ2-3, reads KAGVTQTPRYLIKTRGQQVTLSCSPISGHRSVSWYQQTPGQGLQFLFEYFSETQRNKGNFPGRFSGRQFSNSRSEMNVSTLELGDSALYLCASSLVASGKADTQYFGPGTRLTVL.